The 21 T cell receptor beta chains reported below all come from one sample, sequenced in a study of T cell responses to AZD1222 COVID-19 vaccine. Assay used: immunoSEQ multiplex PCR; TCRdb lists only in-frame clones, some missing. Of about 140,000 clones detected, 92% appear once; the ten largest clones hold 4% to 5.5%. The sequenced sample was peripheral blood, obtained on day 0 of AZD1222 vaccination. Receptor source: an adult in good health.

This sequence joins TRBV14 and TRBJ2-3, with a weak D call TRBD1 (6 bases). The germline V gene encodes CDR1 SGHDN and CDR2 FVKESK. This CDR3 is built from 16 residues. Trimming removed 2 bases from V and 2 bases from J, with 14 bases in between. The CDR3: CASSQTAYRVTDTQYF. The CDR3 nucleotides are TGTGCCAGCAGCCAAACCGCCTACAGGGTCACAGATACGCAGTATTTT. Supplemented by reference TRBV14 and TRBJ2-3, the full variable domain reads EAGVTQFPSHSVIEKGQTVTLRCDPISGHDNLYWYRRVMGKEIKFLLHFVKESKQDESGMPNNRFLAERTGGTYSTLKVQPAELEDSGVYFCASSQTAYRVTDTQYFGPGTRLTVL.

The chain is built from TRBV6-1 and TRBJ2-3; D is undetermined. The CDR3 is 15 amino acids. Germline CDR1 and CDR2: MNHNS and SASEGT. The V end lost 0 bases, the J end lost 2 bases, and 9 bases lay between the germline ends. CDR3: CASSEANVPTDTQYF. The DNA for the CDR3 is TGTGCCAGCAGTGAAGCCAACGTACCCACAGATACGCAGTATTTT.

The chain joins TRBV7-8 to TRBJ2-5; D is undetermined. V dropped 6 bases and J dropped 5 bases, with 13 bases sitting between them. The CDR3 extends over 13 amino acids. CDR1 is SGHVS, CDR2 FQNEAQ, per germline. The CDR3 protein is CASSRAGWETQYF. The CDR3 DNA follows: TGTGCCAGCAGTCGGGCCGGGTGGGAGACCCAGTACTTC.

The chain couples TRBV7-9 to TRBJ1-5; D may be TRBD1 (6 bases). Trimming left V 5 bases short and J 4 bases short, with 21 bases between. The CDR3 runs 17 residues. Germline V CDR1 and CDR2: SEHNR, FQNEAQ (reference sequence). The CDR3 spells CASSDTLSGVANQPQHF. In nucleotides, the CDR3 is TGTGCCAGCAGCGATACCCTATCAGGGGTGGCTAATCAGCCCCAGCATTTT.

CDR3 DNA sequence: TGCACCAGCAGCTCCCGGATTATTAGCTACGAGCAGTACTTC. Its protein product is CTSSSRIISYEQYF. The gene calls are TRBV1 and TRBJ2-7. TRBV1 is a pseudogene. The CDR3 extends over 14 amino acids.

The J gene is TRBJ2-1, the V gene TRBV20-1; perhaps TRBD2 as D (6 bases). Germline lookup yields CDR1 DFQATT and CDR2 SNEGSKA (reference sequence). V lost 5 bases and J 6 bases, leaving 8 bases between the germline ends. The CDR3 is made up of 11 amino acids. In DNA form, the CDR3 reads TGCAGTGCTTCTAGCGTCAATGAGCAGTTCTTC. The encoded protein is CSASSVNEQFF.

This chain joins TRBV5-1 and TRBJ2-3, with 10 nucleotides matching TRBD2. The ends lost 0 bases at V and 3 bases at J; junction bases unmatched: 7. Germline-derived CDR1 and CDR2 are SGHRS and YFSETQ. The CDR3 covers 17 residues. The CDR3 sequence is CASSLAASGRGTDTQYF. Here the CDR3 DNA reads TGCGCCAGCAGCTTGGCGGCTAGCGGGAGAGGTACAGATACGCAGTATTTT.

The V call is TRBV28, the J call TRBJ1-1; no clear D gene. V was trimmed by 5 bases and J by 0 bases, leaving 13 bases between them. Germline CDR1 is MDHEN and CDR2 is SYDVKM. The length of the CDR3 is 15 residues. The CDR3 here is CASSPVEILNTEAFF. The CDR3 nucleotides are TGTGCCAGCAGTCCCGTGGAAATCCTGAACACTGAAGCTTTCTTT.

The V and J genes are TRBV5-4 and TRBJ2-1, with TRBD2 identical over 8 bases. Looked up from germline, CDR1 is SGHNT and CDR2 is YYREEE (reference sequence). The length of the CDR3 is 15 residues. With 4 bases clipped from V and 2 bases from J, the junction kept 5 bases outside the gene matches. CDR3 DNA: TGTGCCAGCAGCCCCTCTAGCGGGCCCTACAATGAGCAGTTCTTC. Amino acids: CASSPSSGPYNEQFF.

This clone showed up just once. The chain uses TRBV28 and TRBJ2-7; D ambiguous. V lost 5 bases and J lost 3, with 14 bases in between. CDR1 is MDHEN, CDR2 SYDVKM, per germline. CDR3 size: 14 residues. The CDR3 region is CASSRTSLIYEQYF. DNA for the CDR3: TGTGCCAGCAGTCGAACAAGCCTTATCTACGAGCAGTACTTC.

The chain links TRBV28 to TRBJ1-5, with D hard to call. The V gene lost 10 bases and the J gene lost 2 bases, with 21 bases spanning the gap. Looked up from germline, CDR1 is MDHEN and CDR2 is SYDVKM. This CDR3 has 16 amino acids. CDR3 protein: CATRLRGFGGNQPQHF. Here the CDR3 DNA reads TGTGCCACCCGACTCCGTGGTTTCGGGGGCAATCAGCCCCAGCATTTT.

This chain uses TRBV6-5 with TRBJ1-2; maybe TRBD1 (5 bases). Between the trimmed V and J ends, which lost 4 bases and 11 bases, there was a span of 11 bases. From germline, CDR1 is MNHEY and CDR2 SVGAGI. The CDR3 loop spans 11 amino acids. The CDR3 protein is CASSSGQRYTF. The CDR3 region has the DNA TGTGCCAGCAGTTCTGGACAAAGGTACACCTTC.

The chain recombines TRBV6-5 with TRBJ2-7; D is undetermined. The CDR3 is made up of 12 amino acids. Germline assignment: CDR1 MNHEY and CDR2 SVGAGI. V lost 8 bases and J 7 bases, leaving 15 bases between the germline ends. The CDR3 DNA follows: TGTGCCAGCGCCCCAAACCGGATTGAGCAGTACTTC. It is translated as CASAPNRIEQYF.

The chain couples TRBV5-8 to TRBJ2-7; D is perhaps TRBD1 (6 bases). With 2 bases removed from V and 2 bases from J, the gap between germline ends came to 8 bases. There are 13 residues in the CDR3. CDR1 and CDR2 (germline): SGHTS, YDEGEE. This CDR3 reads CASSFTGPYEQYF. In DNA form, the CDR3 reads TGTGCCAGCAGCTTCACAGGGCCCTACGAGCAGTACTTC. Complete variable domain (other parts from reference TRBV5-8 and TRBJ2-7): EAGVTQSPTHLIKTRGQQATLRCSPISGHTSVYWYQQALGLGLQFLLWYDEGEERNRGNFPPRFSGRQFPNYSSELNVNALELEDSALYLCASSFTGPYEQYFGPGTRLTVT.

On this clone: This same CDR3 is encoded by further DNA sequences in the sample. The V call is TRBV28, the J call TRBJ1-5; tentatively, D is TRBD1 (5 bases). This CDR3 is 13 amino acids long. CDR1 and CDR2 from the germline V gene are MDHEN and SYDVKM. The V end was cut by 3 bases, the J end by 5 bases, with 8 bases between. The DNA of the CDR3 is TGTGCCAGCAGTTTTCAGGGTGATCAGCCCCAGCATTTT. Translated: CASSFQGDQPQHF.

The rearrangement joins TRBV6-4 to TRBJ2-3; 8 nucleotides agree with TRBD2. Germline loops: CDR1 MRHNA, CDR2 SNTAGT. Trimming took 7 bases from V and 5 from J; bases not matched to a gene: 20. CDR3 length: 18 amino acids. The CDR3 is CASTMGDTGGLDEDTQYF. The CDR3 bases are TGTGCCAGCACTATGGGAGATACGGGGGGACTAGATGAAGATACGCAGTATTTT.

The count of this clone is one. The chain couples TRBV2 to TRBJ1-1; D call uncertain. With 2 bases removed from V and 4 bases from J, the gap between germline ends came to 11 bases. The CDR3 is made up of 14 amino acids. Germline loops: CDR1 SNHLY, CDR2 FYNNEI. CDR3: CASSELSRTTEAFF. Here the CDR3 DNA reads TGTGCCAGCAGTGAATTAAGTCGGACCACTGAAGCTTTCTTT.

The chain couples TRBV5-6 to TRBJ2-1; a possible D gene is TRBD2 (7 bases). The CDR3 totals 16 residues. From germline, CDR1 is SGHDT and CDR2 YYEEEE. The V end lost 5 bases, the J end lost 8 bases, and 23 bases lay between the germline ends. This chain's CDR3 is CASRGGEGSGFYEQFF. The CDR3 DNA reads TGTGCCAGCAGGGGGGGCGAAGGTAGCGGGTTCTATGAGCAGTTCTTC.

The chain recombines TRBV28 with TRBJ1-4; 7 bases fit TRBD1. Germline trimming cut 6 bases from V and 3 bases from J; bases unmatched to any gene: 4. Germline V gene lookup returns CDR1 MDHEN and CDR2 SYDVKM. The CDR3 has 14 residues. DNA of the CDR3: TGTGCCAGCAGACCCGGGACAGCTAATGAAAAACTGTTTTTT. The encoded protein is CASRPGTANEKLFF.

V gene TRBV29-1 combines with J gene TRBJ2-1; 13 bases map to TRBD2. The germline CDR1 and CDR2 sequences are SQVTM and ANQGSEA. Trimming cost V 6 bases and J 8 bases; bases outside gene matches: 7. There are 14 residues in the CDR3. The CDR3 reads CSVSPGLAGYEQFF. The CDR3 DNA reads as TGCAGCGTGAGTCCGGGACTAGCGGGATATGAGCAGTTCTTC.

This clone appeared once. The rearrangement links TRBV10-3 to TRBJ2-1, with 9 bases matching TRBD1. V lost 4 bases, J lost 3 bases, and 4 bases stayed unmatched. This CDR3 is 15 amino acids long. Germline CDR1 is ENHRY and CDR2 is SYGVKD. The CDR3 DNA reads TGTGCCATCAGTGGTCGGACAGGGGTCTACAATGAGCAGTTCTTC. Translating it yields CAISGRTGVYNEQFF.